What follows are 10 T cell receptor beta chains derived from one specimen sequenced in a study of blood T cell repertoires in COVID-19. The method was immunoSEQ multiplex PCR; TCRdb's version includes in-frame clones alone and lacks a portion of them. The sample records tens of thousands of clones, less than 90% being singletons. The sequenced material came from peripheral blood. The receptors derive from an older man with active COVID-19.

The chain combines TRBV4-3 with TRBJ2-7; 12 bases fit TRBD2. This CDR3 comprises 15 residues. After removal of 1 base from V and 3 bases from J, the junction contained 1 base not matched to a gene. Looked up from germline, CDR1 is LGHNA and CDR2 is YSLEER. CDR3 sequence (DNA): TGCGCCAGCAGCCAAGGACTAGCGGGGGACTACGAGCAGTACTTC. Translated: CASSQGLAGDYEQYF.

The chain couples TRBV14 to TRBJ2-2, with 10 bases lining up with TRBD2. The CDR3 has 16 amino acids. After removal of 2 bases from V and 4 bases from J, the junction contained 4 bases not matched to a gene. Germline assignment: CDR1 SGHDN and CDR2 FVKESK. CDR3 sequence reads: CASSQPSGGATGELFF. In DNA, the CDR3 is TGTGCCAGCAGCCAACCCAGCGGGGGGGCCACCGGGGAGCTGTTTTTT.

CDR3 sequence (DNA): TGTGCCAGCAGTGAATTGGGACTAGCGGGACAAGAGACCCAGTACTTC. Translating it yields CASSELGLAGQETQYF. V is TRBV6-1 and J is TRBJ2-5, with 13 bases lining up with TRBD2. The CDR3 loop spans 16 amino acids. Per the germline V gene, CDR1 is MNHNS and CDR2 is SASEGT. V was pared by 2 bases and J by 2 bases, with 2 bases of the junction left unmatched.

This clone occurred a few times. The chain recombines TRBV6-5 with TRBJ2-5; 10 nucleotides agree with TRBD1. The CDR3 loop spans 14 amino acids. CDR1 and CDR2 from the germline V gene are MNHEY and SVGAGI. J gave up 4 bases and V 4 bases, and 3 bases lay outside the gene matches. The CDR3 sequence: CASSWTGGLETQYF. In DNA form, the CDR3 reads TGTGCCAGCAGTTGGACAGGGGGGTTAGAGACCCAGTACTTC.

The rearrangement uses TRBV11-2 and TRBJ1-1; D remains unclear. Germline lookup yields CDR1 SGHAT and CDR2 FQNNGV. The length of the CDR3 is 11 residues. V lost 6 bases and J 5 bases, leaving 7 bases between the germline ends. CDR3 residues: CASRRGTEAFF. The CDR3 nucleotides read TGTGCCAGCAGACGGGGTACTGAAGCTTTCTTT.

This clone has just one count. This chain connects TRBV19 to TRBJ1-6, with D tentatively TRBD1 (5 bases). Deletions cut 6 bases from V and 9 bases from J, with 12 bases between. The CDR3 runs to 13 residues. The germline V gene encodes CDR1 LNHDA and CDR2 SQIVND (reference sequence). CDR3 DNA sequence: TGTGCCAGTAGCAAGGCCAGGGTTTCACCCCTCCACTTT. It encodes CASSKARVSPLHF.

CDR3 nucleotides: TGTGCCAGCAGCCAAGATCCCCAGGGGGTAGGCTATGGCTACACCTTC. Amino acids: CASSQDPQGVGYGYTF. The chain has TRBV4-2 and TRBJ1-2, with 7 bases matching TRBD1. The CDR3 covers 16 residues. V trimming: 0 bases; J trimming: 4 bases; junction bases outside the gene matches: 8. Germline V gene data show CDR1 as LGHNA and CDR2 as YNFKEQ.

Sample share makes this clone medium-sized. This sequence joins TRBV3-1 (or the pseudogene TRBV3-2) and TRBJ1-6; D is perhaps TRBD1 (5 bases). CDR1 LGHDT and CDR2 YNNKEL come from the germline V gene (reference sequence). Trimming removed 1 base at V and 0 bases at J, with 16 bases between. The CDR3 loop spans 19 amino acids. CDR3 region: CASSQVGRGRGSYNSPLHF. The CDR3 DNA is TGTGCCAGCAGCCAAGTCGGTAGGGGTAGGGGCTCCTATAATTCACCCCTCCACTTT.

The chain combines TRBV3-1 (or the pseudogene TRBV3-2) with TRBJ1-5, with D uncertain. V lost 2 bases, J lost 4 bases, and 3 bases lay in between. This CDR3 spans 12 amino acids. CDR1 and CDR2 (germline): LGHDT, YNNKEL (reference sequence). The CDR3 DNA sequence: TGTGCCAGCAGCCAACGGAATCAGCCCCAGCATTTT. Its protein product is CASSQRNQPQHF.

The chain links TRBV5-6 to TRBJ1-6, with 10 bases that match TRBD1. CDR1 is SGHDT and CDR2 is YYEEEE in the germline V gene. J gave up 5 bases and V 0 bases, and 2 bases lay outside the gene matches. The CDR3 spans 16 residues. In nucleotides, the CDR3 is TGTGCCAGCAGCTTGGGACAGGGGGCGAATAATTCACCCCTCCACTTT. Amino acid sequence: CASSLGQGANNSPLHF.